This T cell receptor (beta chain) is drawn from a study of persistence of HIV-infected CD4 T cells. Overlapping HIV-1 Gag 15-mer peptides at approximately 1 ug per peptide per mL were used. Sorted nonresponding memory CD4+ T cells were CD40L-negative, CD69-negative, CD45RO-high. Concerning this clone: Its antigen is as yet unknown.

The libraries were made with immunoSEQ version 4 in survey mode. Sequencing used immunoSEQ multiplex PCR; TCRdb keeps in-frame clones, though not all of them. This repertoire shows about 40,000 clones, 78% found once; its top ten account for 14%. The V end was cut by 4 bases, the J end by 5 bases, with 10 bases between. The CDR3 consists of 14 residues. Germline V gives CDR1 SGHNT, CDR2 YYREEE (reference sequence). The chain uses TRBV5-4 and TRBJ1-6; D is unclear. The starting material was CD4+ T cells sorted from PBMCs after roughly 19-hour stimulation, obtained from a patient who received antiretroviral therapy. This TCR came from an adult man with HIV who was CMV-seropositive. CDR3: CASSIGRNNSPLHF. The CDR3 DNA follows: TGTGCCAGCAGCATCGGACGGAATAATTCACCCCTCCACTTT.